A selection of T cell receptor beta chains follows, all from one sample in a study of radiation and T cells in renal cell carcinoma. The method was immunoSEQ multiplex PCR; TCRdb's version includes in-frame clones alone and lacks a portion of them. Here the sample spans tens of thousands of clones, about four fifths being singletons. The material sequenced was blood, taken from a patient whose treatment included radiotherapy and nephrectomy. The receptors stem from a man aged 55 to 69 with renal cell carcinoma. The CDR3 runs from the conserved cysteine through the conserved F or W. Each record gives: clone size, V gene, CDR3 length, D gene, J gene, CDR3 DNA, CDR3 protein. A D gene is named only where the DNA matches it firmly. Clone size is given for some rows only: seen once, a few or many times, or a class if the clone is expanded.

clone_size: -
v_call: TRBV5-6
cdr3_length: 16
d_call: TRBD2
j_call: TRBJ2-3
cdr3_nt: TGTGCCAGCAGCTTGGATCTAGCGGGGAGCACAGATACGCAGTATTTT
cdr3_aa: CASSLDLAGSTDTQYF

clone_size: once
v_call: TRBV2
cdr3_length: 15
d_call: -
j_call: TRBJ1-5
cdr3_nt: TGTGCCAGCAGGGGGGGGACGAGTGGTAATCAGCCCCAGCATTTT
cdr3_aa: CASRGGTSGNQPQHF

clone_size: -
v_call: TRBV7-7
cdr3_length: 17
d_call: TRBD2
j_call: TRBJ2-1
cdr3_nt: TGTGCCAGCAGCGAAGGACTAGCGGGAGGCTTATACAATGAGCAGTTCTTC
cdr3_aa: CASSEGLAGGLYNEQFF

clone_size: -
v_call: TRBV27
cdr3_length: 15
d_call: TRBD1
j_call: TRBJ1-2
cdr3_nt: TGTGCCAGCAGTCCGCCCCCCGGGACAGGGGGTGGCTACACCTTC
cdr3_aa: CASSPPPGTGGGYTF

clone_size: -
v_call: TRBV5-1
cdr3_length: 16
d_call: -
j_call: TRBJ2-2
cdr3_nt: TGCGCCAGCAGCTTGGCCATGGGACTCGGCACCGGGGAGCTGTTTTTT
cdr3_aa: CASSLAMGLGTGELFF

clone_size: -
v_call: TRBV14
cdr3_length: 14
d_call: -
j_call: TRBJ2-5
cdr3_nt: TGTGCCAGCAGCCCCCGGGGGGCGCCGGAGACCCAGTACTTC
cdr3_aa: CASSPRGAPETQYF

clone_size: -
v_call: TRBV7-9
cdr3_length: 17
d_call: TRBD2
j_call: TRBJ2-5
cdr3_nt: TGTGCCAGCAGCTTAGTGCAGGGCCCTAGCGGGAGGGCCCCCCAGTACTTC
cdr3_aa: CASSLVQGPSGRAPQYF

clone_size: -
v_call: TRBV27
cdr3_length: 14
d_call: -
j_call: TRBJ2-7
cdr3_nt: TGTGCCAGCAGTTTAACGAGGTGCAGCTACGAGCAGTACTTC
cdr3_aa: CASSLTRCSYEQYF

clone_size: -
v_call: TRBV7-9
cdr3_length: 15
d_call: TRBD2
j_call: TRBJ2-1
cdr3_nt: TGTGCCAGCAGCTTCCCGACTAGCGGGGTAGATGAGCAGTTCTTC
cdr3_aa: CASSFPTSGVDEQFF

clone_size: -
v_call: TRBV28
cdr3_length: 12
d_call: TRBD1
j_call: TRBJ2-4
cdr3_nt: TGTGCCAGCGCCGGGACAGTAAACATTCAGTACTTC
cdr3_aa: CASAGTVNIQYF

clone_size: -
v_call: TRBV18
cdr3_length: 12
d_call: -
j_call: TRBJ2-5
cdr3_nt: TGTGCCAGCTCACAGACCGGGGAGACCCAGTACTTC
cdr3_aa: CASSQTGETQYF

clone_size: -
v_call: TRBV5-1
cdr3_length: 17
d_call: -
j_call: TRBJ2-6
cdr3_nt: TGCGCCAGCAGCTTGGCCGGTCGAGGGAGCGGGGCCAACGTCCTGACTTTC
cdr3_aa: CASSLAGRGSGANVLTF

clone_size: -
v_call: TRBV9
cdr3_length: 14
d_call: -
j_call: TRBJ2-2
cdr3_nt: TGTGCCAGCACCAACATGGGGAACACCGGGGAGCTGTTTTTT
cdr3_aa: CASTNMGNTGELFF

clone_size: -
v_call: TRBV10-3
cdr3_length: 13
d_call: -
j_call: TRBJ2-1
cdr3_nt: TGTGCCATTGGCCTGAGCTCCTACAATGAGCAGTTCTTC
cdr3_aa: CAIGLSSYNEQFF

clone_size: -
v_call: TRBV9
cdr3_length: 16
d_call: TRBD2
j_call: TRBJ2-3
cdr3_nt: TGTGCCAGCAGCCCACGGACTAGCGGGATATCAGATACGCAGTATTTT
cdr3_aa: CASSPRTSGISDTQYF

clone_size: -
v_call: TRBV23-1
cdr3_length: 13
d_call: -
j_call: TRBJ2-1
cdr3_nt: TGCGCCAGCAGTGGGACGGACTACAATGAGCAGTTCTTC
cdr3_aa: CASSGTDYNEQFF

clone_size: -
v_call: TRBV6-1
cdr3_length: 12
d_call: TRBD1
j_call: TRBJ2-7
cdr3_nt: TGTGCCAGCAGCCTCGACAGGGGCGAGCAGTACTTC
cdr3_aa: CASSLDRGEQYF

clone_size: -
v_call: TRBV27
cdr3_length: 14
d_call: TRBD1
j_call: TRBJ2-7
cdr3_nt: TGTGCCAGCAGTCAAGGACAGGGAGCCTACGAGCAGTACTTC
cdr3_aa: CASSQGQGAYEQYF

clone_size: -
v_call: TRBV10-1
cdr3_length: 13
d_call: -
j_call: TRBJ2-2
cdr3_nt: TGCGCCAGCAGTGATCAGGGAGGAGGGGAGCTGTTTTTT
cdr3_aa: CASSDQGGGELFF

clone_size: -
v_call: TRBV4-2
cdr3_length: 20
d_call: TRBD2
j_call: TRBJ2-1
cdr3_nt: TGTGCCAGCAGTCTACGATCGACCCAGCTTAGCGGGAGGGCCGGCAATGAGCAGTTCTTC
cdr3_aa: CASSLRSTQLSGRAGNEQFF

clone_size: once
v_call: TRBV28
cdr3_length: 17
d_call: TRBD2
j_call: TRBJ2-3
cdr3_nt: TGTGCCAGCAGTCTACCGACCCGCGGGAGCCCCACAGATACGCAGTATTTT
cdr3_aa: CASSLPTRGSPTDTQYF

clone_size: -
v_call: TRBV15
cdr3_length: 17
d_call: TRBD2
j_call: TRBJ2-1
cdr3_nt: TGTGCCACCAGCAGGGGTCGTTTGGCGGGAGGCTACAATGAGCAGTTCTTC
cdr3_aa: CATSRGRLAGGYNEQFF

clone_size: -
v_call: TRBV2
cdr3_length: 13
d_call: -
j_call: TRBJ2-2
cdr3_nt: TGTGCCAGCAGTGGAGGGAACACCGGGGAGCTGTTTTTT
cdr3_aa: CASSGGNTGELFF

clone_size: -
v_call: TRBV19
cdr3_length: 13
d_call: -
j_call: TRBJ1-3
cdr3_nt: TGTGCCAGTAGCGACGGGGCTGGAAACACCATATATTTT
cdr3_aa: CASSDGAGNTIYF

clone_size: once
v_call: TRBV5-6
cdr3_length: 15
d_call: -
j_call: TRBJ2-3
cdr3_nt: TGTGCCAGCAGCTTGGACCTCGAACGGGCAGATACGCAGTATTTT
cdr3_aa: CASSLDLERADTQYF

clone_size: -
v_call: TRBV28
cdr3_length: 17
d_call: TRBD2
j_call: TRBJ2-3
cdr3_nt: TGTGCCAGCAGTTTTCCCCTAGCGGACCCTAGCACAGATACGCAGTATTTT
cdr3_aa: CASSFPLADPSTDTQYF